This T cell receptor (beta chain) originates from a study of T cell changes during pregnancy in multiple sclerosis (dated by TCRdb to about 2019). Regarding the research as a whole: The study examined how the T cell repertoire changed over the course of pregnancy in women with multiple sclerosis.

Library preparation was by the immunoSEQ multiplex PCR assay. Drawn from immuneACCESS, this table holds only the in-frame rearrangements with V and J called that TCRdb kept. Clones are partly lost; checked studies trace under half to an unresolved V gene and leave the rest unexplained. Recorded for this sample are 30,000 to 35,000 clones; 90% of them occurred a single time. The biggest ten clones account for around 11% of the sample. A word on this clone: Its antigen is still unknown. Per-nucleotide qualities are absent, and no much larger clonotype sits a single base away.

This material consisted of CD8+ T cells from peripheral blood mononuclear cells, taken before pregnancy. This clonotype was obtained from a female donor with multiple sclerosis, enrolled in a pregnancy study.

At the DNA level, the sequence is TGTGCCAGCAGTTACACTTGGGACTCCCCTAATAATGAGCAGTTCTTC. This gives the protein CASSYTWDSPNNEQFF. The V and J genes are TRBV6-5 and TRBJ2-1; the D gene is possibly TRBD2, with 6 bases matching. V gives up 2 bases and J gives up 7 bases, and the segment between their germline ends measures 18 bases. From the germline V gene, CDR1 is MNHEY and CDR2 is SVGAGI. There are 16 amino acids in the CDR3, from cysteine to phenylalanine inclusive. The DNA shown is the 48-base CDR3, in frame from base 1.